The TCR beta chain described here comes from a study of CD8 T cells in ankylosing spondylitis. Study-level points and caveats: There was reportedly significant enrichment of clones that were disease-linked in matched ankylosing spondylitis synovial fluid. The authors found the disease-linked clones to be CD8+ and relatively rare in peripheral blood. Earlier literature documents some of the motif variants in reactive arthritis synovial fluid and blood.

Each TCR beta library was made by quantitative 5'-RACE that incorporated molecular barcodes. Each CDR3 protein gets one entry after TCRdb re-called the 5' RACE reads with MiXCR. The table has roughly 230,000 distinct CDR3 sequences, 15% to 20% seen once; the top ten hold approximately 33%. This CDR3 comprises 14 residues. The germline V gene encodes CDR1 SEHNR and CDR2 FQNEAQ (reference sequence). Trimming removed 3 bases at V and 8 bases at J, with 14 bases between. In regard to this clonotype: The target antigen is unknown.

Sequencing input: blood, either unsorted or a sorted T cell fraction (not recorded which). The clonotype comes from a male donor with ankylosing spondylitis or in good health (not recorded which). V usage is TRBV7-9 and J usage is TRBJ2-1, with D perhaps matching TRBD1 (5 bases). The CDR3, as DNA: TGTGCCAGCAGCTTCGTGGCAGGGCGCCATGAGCAGTTCTTC. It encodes CASSFVAGRHEQFF.